This passage covers 10 T cell receptor beta chains from one sample sequenced in a study of T cells in tuberculosis. After thawing and overnight rest, PBMC were stained with GMM-loaded CD1B tetramer, viability dye and anti-CD3 for sorting. The lipid loaded on the CD1B tetramers was C32 glucose monomycolate from Rhodococcus equi. Only in-frame clones appear in the TCRdb table, and some are missing; sequencing was by immunoSEQ multiplex PCR. This sample has about 59,000 clones; 81% occur once, and the top ten carry around 13%. Sample: CD1b-GMM tetramer-negative cells sorted from PBMCs. The receptors originated from an adult woman with latent tuberculosis.

This rearrangement joins TRBV12-5 to TRBJ2-1, with 10 bases that match TRBD1. The CDR3 has 17 amino acids. V lost 6 bases and J lost 5; bases outside the gene matches: 13. The germline V gene has CDR1 LGHNT and CDR2 FRNRAP. The CDR3 DNA reads as TGTGCTAGTGGCTCGATTCCGGGACAGGGGAAGGACAATGAGCAGTTCTTC. It is translated as CASGSIPGQGKDNEQFF.

The CDR3 DNA reads as TGCGCCAGCAGCTTGGAGCCAGGGGCTTATGGCTACACCTTC. Protein: CASSLEPGAYGYTF. J is TRBJ1-2 and V is TRBV5-1, with D possibly being TRBD1 (6 bases). Deletions cut 0 bases from V and 5 bases from J, with 11 bases between. Germline CDR1 is SGHRS and CDR2 is YFSETQ. The CDR3 spans 14 residues.

The rearrangement links TRBV18 to TRBJ1-2; D may be TRBD1 (6 bases). Trimming took off 2 bases at V and 6 bases at J, with 19 bases between the two ends. This CDR3 spans 16 amino acids. Germline-derived CDR1 and CDR2 are KGHSH and LQKENI. CDR3 nucleotide sequence: TGTGCCAGCTCACCAGCTAGACAGGTCCCCAGGGATGGCTACACCTTC. Translated: CASSPARQVPRDGYTF. Full variable domain (remainder filled in from reference TRBV18 and TRBJ1-2): NAGVMQNPRHLVRRRGQEARLRCSPMKGHSHVYWYRQLPEEGLKFMVYLQKENIIDESGMPKERFSAEFPKEGPSILRIQQVVRGDSAAYFCASSPARQVPRDGYTFGSGTRLTVV.

V usage is TRBV29-1 and J usage is TRBJ2-3, with TRBD1 as a possible D gene (6 bases). The V and J ends lost 3 bases and 0 bases respectively, with 10 bases between them. CDR1 and CDR2 from the germline V gene are SQVTM and ANQGSEA. This CDR3 is 14 amino acids long. The CDR3 loop is CSVDYRDSTDTQYF. For the CDR3, the DNA is TGCAGCGTTGACTACAGGGACAGCACAGATACGCAGTATTTT.

This clone appeared a few times. J is TRBJ1-4 and V is TRBV15; the match to TRBD1 covers 8 bases. In germline, CDR1 is LNHNV, CDR2 YYDKDF (reference sequence). The CDR3 has 18 residues. V lost 1 base and J lost 5; bases outside the gene matches: 12. CDR3 protein: CATSRGQGPAGYNEKLFF. DNA of the CDR3: TGTGCCACCAGCAGAGGACAGGGGCCGGCGGGGTACAATGAAAAACTGTTTTTT.

This rearrangement joins TRBV18 to TRBJ2-5; a weak D match, TRBD2 (6 bases). The CDR3 has 17 residues. The germline V gene encodes CDR1 KGHSH and CDR2 LQKENI. V gave up 6 bases and J gave up 3 bases, with 23 bases separating them. CDR3 sequence reads: CASSPRTGVGGEETQYF. The CDR3 DNA is TGTGCCAGCTCGCCGAGGACGGGAGTCGGGGGAGAAGAGACCCAGTACTTC.

This clone occurred once. The V and J genes are TRBV15 and TRBJ2-7, with 8 positions matching TRBD2. The CDR3 has 17 amino acids. V trimming: 1 base; J trimming: 1 base; junction bases outside the gene matches: 9. From germline, CDR1 is LNHNV and CDR2 YYDKDF (reference sequence). CDR3 residues: CATSRARGGLTSYEQYF. CDR3 DNA: TGTGCCACCAGCAGAGCCCGGGGGGGCCTCACTTCCTACGAGCAGTACTTC.

This clone appeared a few times. The chain links TRBV6-6 to TRBJ2-7; 11 nucleotides align to TRBD1. Germline-derived CDR1 and CDR2 are MNHNY and SVGAGI (reference sequence). V lost 6 bases and J lost 2; bases outside the gene matches: 6. This CDR3 is built from 15 residues. The CDR3 nucleotides read TGTGCCAGCAGCCGCGGGACAGGGGGAACCTACGAGCAGTACTTC. Translation gives CASSRGTGGTYEQYF.

The chain uses TRBV6-1 and TRBJ1-2, with 7 bases that match TRBD1. In germline, CDR1 is MNHNS, CDR2 SASEGT. The CDR3 extends over 13 amino acids. V was pared by 8 bases and J by 4 bases, with 7 bases of the junction left unmatched. The CDR3 here is CASADRATYGYTF. CDR3 nucleotide sequence: TGTGCCAGCGCCGACAGGGCCACCTATGGCTACACCTTC.

The count of this clone is one. This sequence joins TRBV9 and TRBJ1-3; D might be TRBD1 (6 bases). The CDR3 sequence is 15 residues long. The ends were cut back, 0 bases at V and 4 bases at J, with 11 bases in the middle. Germline loops: CDR1 SGDLS, CDR2 YYNGEE. CDR3 loop: CASSVVPGDGNTIYF. The CDR3 bases are TGTGCCAGCAGCGTAGTCCCAGGGGACGGAAACACCATATATTTT.